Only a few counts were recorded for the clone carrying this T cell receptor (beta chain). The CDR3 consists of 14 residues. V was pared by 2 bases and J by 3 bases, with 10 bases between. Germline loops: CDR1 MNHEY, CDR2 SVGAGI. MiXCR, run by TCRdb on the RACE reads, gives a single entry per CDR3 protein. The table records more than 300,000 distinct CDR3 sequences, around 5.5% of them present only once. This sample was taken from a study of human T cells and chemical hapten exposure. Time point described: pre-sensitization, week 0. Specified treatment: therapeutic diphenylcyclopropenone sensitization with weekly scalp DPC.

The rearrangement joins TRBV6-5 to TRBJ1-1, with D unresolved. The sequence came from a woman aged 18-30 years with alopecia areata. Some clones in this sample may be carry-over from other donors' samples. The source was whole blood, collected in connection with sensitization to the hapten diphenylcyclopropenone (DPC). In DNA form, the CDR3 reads TGTGCCAGCAGTTACGATGTAGGAGACACTGAAGCTTTCTTT. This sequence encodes CASSYDVGDTEAFF.